This TCR beta chain comes out of a study of blood T cells in healthy people across ages. CDR1 and CDR2 (germline): MDHEN, SYDVKM. This CDR3 comprises 12 residues. PBMCs, at least 7 million per sample, were isolated. For the second PCR, which ran for about 7 to 11 cycles, a sample-barcoded 5' primer and a J-beta primer mix were used. TCRdb passed the 5' RACE reads through MiXCR, listing each CDR3 protein once. The repertoire holds fewer than 950,000 distinct CDR3 sequences, with 50% to 65% as singletons. To note about this clonotype: The germline gene is not matched at one end of the junction; a read error may be the cause.

This receptor was identified in a man older than 75 in good health. The sequencing input was blood. The rearrangement links TRBV28 to TRBJ2-7; D call uncertain. This chain's CDR3 is CASGFSGREQYF. The CDR3 nucleotides are TGTGCCAGCGGTTTTTCCGGACGCGAGCAGTACTTC.